One sample yielded the 15 T cell receptor beta chains listed below, sequenced in a study of shared clonotypes between healthy human individuals (dated by TCRdb to 2020 to 2021). CD8 naive samples consisted of CD45RO-negative cells that were positively selected for CCR7, yielding a CD45RA+CCR7+ population without TemRA cells. The method behind the library was the immunoSEQ multiplex PCR assay. TCRdb stores this immuneACCESS table with in-frame sequences only. Part of the clones is absent; in the studies checked, under half of the shortfall reflects unresolved V genes, and no reason is known for the rest. Present in this sample are approximately 1.9 million clones, 93% of which were seen just once. Clones ranked in the top ten supply approximately 1.7% of the sample. The sample was naive CD8+ T cells from PBMCs. The sample's cell subset or site, from its label and the paper: CD45RA+CCR7+. All receptors come from a man between 18 and 35 years old in good health. Some clones in this sample may be carry-over from other donors' samples.

The chain uses TRBV30 and TRBJ2-2; D possibly matches TRBD1 or TRBD2 (5 bases each). This CDR3 comprises 16 residues. Germline V CDR1 and CDR2: GTSNPN, SVGIG (reference sequence). The V and J ends lost 4 bases and 0 bases respectively, with 15 bases between them. The CDR3 loop is CAWTGTPSSNTGELFF. The CDR3 DNA sequence: TGTGCCTGGACTGGGACCCCATCTTCGAACACCGGGGAGCTGTTTTTT.

This clone came up a few times. The chain joins TRBV27 to TRBJ2-7, with TRBD1 matching over 9 bases. CDR3 length: 16 residues. With V trimmed by 4 bases and J by 6 bases, 13 bases remained unmatched. CDR1 MNHEY and CDR2 SMNVEV come from the germline V gene (reference sequence). The DNA of the CDR3 is TGTGCCAGCAGTTCACCTCCCGGGACAGGGATCTTCGAGCAGTACTTC. Its translation is CASSSPPGTGIFEQYF.

The chain uses TRBV7-3 and TRBJ2-1; TRBD2 agrees at 7 bases. Germline CDR1 is SGHTA and CDR2 is FQGTGA. This CDR3 has 16 amino acids. With 2 bases clipped from V and 8 bases from J, the junction kept 12 bases outside the gene matches. The CDR3 sequence is CASSLVGAGNGDEQFF. The CDR3 nucleotides are TGTGCCAGCAGCTTAGTCGGAGCGGGAAATGGGGATGAGCAGTTCTTC.

The chain links TRBV27 to TRBJ2-7, with TRBD2 as a possible D gene (6 bases). Germline V gene sequence: CDR1 MNHEY, CDR2 SMNVEV (reference sequence). Trimming removed 5 bases at V and 4 bases at J, with 12 bases between. The CDR3 is 13 residues long. The CDR3 sequence: CASSRRSGYEQYF. Here the CDR3 DNA reads TGTGCCAGCAGTCGGCGTAGCGGTTACGAGCAGTACTTC.

The chain links TRBV2 to TRBJ2-7, with 7 bases fitting TRBD1. This CDR3 region has 18 residues. V shed 4 bases, J shed 6 bases, and the junction held 21 bases outside the gene matches. From germline, CDR1 is SNHLY and CDR2 FYNNEI. The CDR3, as DNA: TGTGCCAGCAGTGGGGCTGGGGTCGCCGGGACAGTCCTTCTCGAGCAGTACTTC. This sequence encodes CASSGAGVAGTVLLEQYF. Combining the CDR3 with reference TRBV2 and TRBJ2-7 gives the whole variable domain EPEVTQTPSHQVTQMGQEVILRCVPISNHLYFYWYRQILGQKVEFLVSFYNNEISEKSEIFDDQFSVERPDGSNFTLKIRSTKLEDSAMYFCASSGAGVAGTVLLEQYFGPGTRLTVT.

The V gene is TRBV28, the J gene TRBJ2-7; TRBD1 agrees at 7 bases. Germline CDR1 and CDR2: MDHEN and SYDVKM. The length of the CDR3 is 15 residues. Trimming cost V 4 bases and J 3 bases; bases outside gene matches: 9. In nucleotides, the CDR3 is TGTGCCAGCAGTTCTCCTATGACAGGGAGCTACGAGCAGTACTTC. Residues: CASSSPMTGSYEQYF. Filled out from reference TRBV28 and TRBJ2-7, the complete variable domain reads DVKVTQSSRYLVKRTGEKVFLECVQDMDHENMFWYRQDPGLGLRLIYFSYDVKMKEKGDIPEGYSVSREKKERFSLILESASTNQTSMYLCASSSPMTGSYEQYFGPGTRLTVT.

The rearrangement uses TRBV9 and TRBJ2-7, with D perhaps matching TRBD2 (5 bases). Germline CDR1 SGDLS, CDR2 YYNGEE. V was pared by 3 bases and J by 3 bases, with 19 bases between. CDR3 length: 16 amino acids. CDR3 nucleotide sequence: TGTGCCAGCAGCGCCGGGGTCGGGCACAGCTTCTACGAGCAGTACTTC. Protein: CASSAGVGHSFYEQYF.

This clone was detected only a few times. The rearrangement joins TRBV6-1 to TRBJ1-5; 7 positions agree with TRBD1. Losses at the gene ends were 4 bases for V and 7 bases for J; bases not matched to a gene: 7. The length of the CDR3 is 14 residues. Germline CDR1 MNHNS, CDR2 SASEGT. CDR3 sequence reads: CASSVWAGGQPQHF. DNA for the CDR3: TGTGCCAGCAGTGTATGGGCAGGGGGACAGCCCCAGCATTTT.

V and J are TRBV7-2 and TRBJ2-7, with TRBD2 matching over 9 bases. Germline V gene data show CDR1 as SGHTA and CDR2 as FQGNSA. The CDR3 loop spans 14 amino acids. The V and J ends lost 8 bases and 1 base, in that order; junction bases with no gene match: 6. The CDR3 coding sequence is TGTGCCAGCTGCCTGACTAGCGGTTCCTACGAGCAGTACTTC. It specifies CASCLTSGSYEQYF.

The chain links TRBV5-6 to TRBJ2-7, with 8 nucleotides matching TRBD2. The CDR3 runs to 17 residues. Germline CDR1 SGHDT, CDR2 YYEEEE. The V gene end was trimmed by 0 bases and the J gene end by 3 bases; junction bases not matched to a gene: 11. The CDR3 nucleotides read TGTGCCAGCAGCTTGGGGAGAGCGGGAGCCGCCGACTACGAGCAGTACTTC. This codes for CASSLGRAGAADYEQYF.

V and J are TRBV7-9 and TRBJ2-7; 9 bases line up with TRBD1. From germline, CDR1 is SEHNR and CDR2 FQNEAQ (reference sequence). This CDR3 is 14 amino acids long. Losses at the gene ends were 2 bases for V and 5 bases for J; bases not matched to a gene: 4. CDR3 sequence reads: CASSLPGQGHEQYF. The CDR3 DNA reads as TGTGCCAGCAGCTTACCGGGACAGGGACACGAGCAGTACTTC.

The chain has TRBV4-2 and TRBJ2-1, with TRBD2 matching over 13 bases. This CDR3 has 18 amino acids. Germline CDR1 LGHNA, CDR2 YNFKEQ. Losses at the gene ends were 2 bases for V and 6 bases for J; bases not matched to a gene: 10. Written as DNA, the CDR3 is TGTGCCAGCAGCCAACACGGACTAGCGGGAGAAGATGGCAATGAGCAGTTCTTC. Its translation: CASSQHGLAGEDGNEQFF.

The genes are TRBV19 and TRBJ2-2; D gene unclear. V was trimmed by 7 bases and J by 7 bases, leaving 4 bases between them. The CDR3 contains 10 residues. CDR1 LNHDA and CDR2 SQIVND come from the germline V gene (reference sequence). The CDR3 sequence is CASKDGELFF. In DNA, the CDR3 is TGTGCCAGTAAGGACGGGGAGCTGTTTTTT.

The J gene is TRBJ2-6, the V gene TRBV9; TRBD1 matches 10 bases. From germline, CDR1 is SGDLS and CDR2 YYNGEE. The V segment lost 3 bases and the J segment 3 bases; nucleotides outside the gene matches: 6. This CDR3 contains 17 residues. CDR3 coding DNA: TGTGCCAGCAGCGGGACAGGGGGGATTAATGGGGCCAACGTCCTGACTTTC. As protein: CASSGTGGINGANVLTF.

The chain joins TRBV6-1 to TRBJ2-7; 10 nucleotides line up with TRBD1. V lost 2 bases to trimming and J lost 5 bases; unmatched junction nucleotides: 6. In germline, CDR1 is MNHNS, CDR2 SASEGT. This CDR3 is built from 15 residues. The CDR3 DNA is TGTGCCAGCAGTGAACTTGGGACAGGGGCCCACGAGCAGTACTTC. Its translation is CASSELGTGAHEQYF.